Listed below are T cell receptor beta chains from one sample, sequenced in a study of T cell responses to AZD1222 COVID-19 vaccine. Profiling relied on immunoSEQ multiplex PCR, and the TCRdb table lists in-frame clones only, not all of them. The sample has fewer than 80,000 clones; approximately 90% are singletons. Sequencing was performed on peripheral blood, taken 28 days after the second dose of the MenACWY control vaccine. The origin of the receptors is an adult who received the MenACWY meningococcal vaccine as a control. Both conserved end residues are part of each CDR3. The D gene is left open where the match is weak. Clone size is not always given. Where it is, it says once, few, many or a class for expanded clones.

TRBV19	-	-	TRBJ2-2	TGTGCCAGTAGCCAGGGCCGTGATGTCAACACCGGGGAGCTGTTTTTT	CASSQGRDVNTGELFF
TRBV10-3	-	-	TRBJ1-3	TGTGCCATCAGTGAGTCGGCTCCGGCCTCTGGAAACACCATATATTTT	CAISESAPASGNTIYF
TRBV28	once	TRBD1	TRBJ1-2	TGTGCCACCCATCTCCCGACAGGGGGCTTTCGTGGCTACACCTTC	CATHLPTGGFRGYTF
TRBV2	-	TRBD1	TRBJ1-2	TGTGCCAGCAGGAGCGGGACAGGGGTCCTCAGCTATGGCTACACCTTC	CASRSGTGVLSYGYTF
TRBV20-1	-	TRBD1	TRBJ1-1	TGCAGTGCTAGTATTAGACAGGGGGAACAGATCCGTCACTTT	CSASIRQGEQIRHF
TRBV3-1/TRBV3-2	-	-	TRBJ1-2	TGTGCCAGCAGCCTGGGAAGGGAACCTGGCTACACCTTC	CASSLGREPGYTF
TRBV6-6	once	-	TRBJ1-1	TGTGCCAGCAGTTCGTGGGACACTCTAAACACTGAAGCTTTCTTT	CASSSWDTLNTEAFF
TRBV19	-	-	TRBJ1-6	TGTGCCAGTGGGCATGAGGGGTCTGGGTCACCCCTCCACTTT	CASGHEGSGSPLHF
TRBV2	-	TRBD2	TRBJ2-3	TGTGCCAGCTCTAGCGGGCCCACAGATACGCAGTATTTT	CASSSGPTDTQYF
TRBV28	-	TRBD1	TRBJ2-5	TGTGCCAGCAGGGGGCCGGGACAGGGAAAAGAGACCCAGTACTTC	CASRGPGQGKETQYF
TRBV27	medium-sized	-	TRBJ2-7	TGTGCCAGCAGTTTAGGTGCGGGGTCCTACGAGCAGTACTTC	CASSLGAGSYEQYF
TRBV5-1	-	-	TRBJ1-5	TGCGCCAGCAGCCTGGGGACCTCTAATCAGCCCCAGCATTTT	CASSLGTSNQPQHF
TRBV19	-	TRBD2	TRBJ2-1	TGTGCCAGTAGTGGTTGGACTAGCGGGGGCGGGAATGAGCAGTTCTTC	CASSGWTSGGGNEQFF
TRBV7-2	-	-	TRBJ1-1	TGTGCCAGCAGCTTAGTCGTTTTGAACACTGAAGCTTTCTTT	CASSLVVLNTEAFF
TRBV4-1	-	TRBD1	TRBJ2-7	TGCGCCAGCAGCCAAGAGGGACAGGGAGAATACGAGCAGTACTTC	CASSQEGQGEYEQYF
TRBV29-1	few	TRBD2	TRBJ2-1	TGCAGCGTTGCCGGGGGGGCCGCCGAGCAGTTCTTC	CSVAGGAAEQFF
TRBV2	once	TRBD1	TRBJ1-5	TGTGCCAGCAGTTTAAGGACAGGGTCGTATCAGCCCCAGCATTTT	CASSLRTGSYQPQHF
TRBV3-1/TRBV3-2	few	-	TRBJ1-1	TGTGCCAGCAGCCCCCACGCGCAGGGCTCTGAAGCTTTCTTT	CASSPHAQGSEAFF
TRBV19	-	TRBD1	TRBJ2-7	TGTGCCAGTAAGGGCCAGGGGGCGTCGGTCGAGCAGTACTTC	CASKGQGASVEQYF
TRBV6-5	once	-	TRBJ1-1	TGTGCCAGCAAGAAGGGTCCGAACACTGAAGCTTTCTTT	CASKKGPNTEAFF
TRBV9	-	TRBD1	TRBJ1-2	TGTGCCAGCAGCGTCACTCAGACAGGGGATGGCTACACCTTC	CASSVTQTGDGYTF
TRBV28	-	TRBD1	TRBJ1-1	TGTGCCAGCAGCCCATCGACAGGGGGACTGAACACTGAAGCTTTCTTT	CASSPSTGGLNTEAFF
TRBV11-2	few	TRBD1	TRBJ2-7	TGTGCCAGCAGCTTAGACTTAATTCGTACAGGGGGCATCTACGAGCAGTACTTC	CASSLDLIRTGGIYEQYF
TRBV19	-	-	TRBJ1-5	TGTGCCAGTAGTATCGGCAATTTCGATAATCAGCCCCAGCATTTT	CASSIGNFDNQPQHF
TRBV28	-	-	TRBJ1-5	TGTGCCAGCAGTTTCGGGGACGGGCATCAGCCCCAGCATTTT	CASSFGDGHQPQHF
TRBV7-2	-	TRBD1	TRBJ1-2	TGTGCCAGCAGATCCGACAGGGTGGGGGGCTACACCTTC	CASRSDRVGGYTF
TRBV6-6	-	-	TRBJ1-4	TGTGCCAGCAGTTACTCAGGGGGGCAGGAAGGAAAACTGTTTTTT	CASSYSGGQEGKLFF
TRBV5-1	-	TRBD1	TRBJ2-7	TGCGCCAGCAGCCGGGTGGGGACAGGGGGTGAAGAGCAGTACTTC	CASSRVGTGGEEQYF
TRBV5-1	-	-	TRBJ2-3	TGCGCCAGCAGCGCAGGGGCGGATACGCAGTATTTT	CASSAGADTQYF
TRBV5-6	-	-	TRBJ2-5	TGTGCCAGCAGCTTGGACCCAGGGAGGAAGACCCAGTACTTC	CASSLDPGRKTQYF
TRBV4-2	-	TRBD1	TRBJ2-1	TGTGCCAGCAGCCCCTACAGGGGGCGCGACAATGAGCAGTTCTTC	CASSPYRGRDNEQFF
TRBV30	-	TRBD1	TRBJ1-4	TGTGCCTGGAGTCCTTCCCGGACAGGAGGGTCACCTAATGAAAAACTGTTTTTT	CAWSPSRTGGSPNEKLFF
TRBV6-5	-	TRBD1	TRBJ2-7	TGTGCCAGCAGTTCGGACAGGGGGGCCTACGAGCAGTACTTC	CASSSDRGAYEQYF
TRBV5-4	-	-	TRBJ2-4	TGTGCCAGCAGCTTGAGGGTTGGGGACGCCAAAAACATTCAGTACTTC	CASSLRVGDAKNIQYF
TRBV25-1	-	TRBD1	TRBJ1-2	TGTGCCAGCAGTGAACCGGGACAGGTGAACTATGGCTACACCTTC	CASSEPGQVNYGYTF
TRBV1	-	-	TRBJ2-7	TGCACCAGCAGCCCGCGAGTAGCCCAGGGCCCCCTCTACGAGCAGTACTTC	CTSSPRVAQGPLYEQYF
TRBV4-1	-	TRBD1	TRBJ2-7	TGCGCCAGCAGCCCCCGGACAGGGGATGCCTACGAGCAGTACTTC	CASSPRTGDAYEQYF
TRBV27	-	TRBD1	TRBJ2-5	TGTGCCAGCAGTTTAGAACAGGGGGGCCAAGAGACCCAGTACTTC	CASSLEQGGQETQYF
TRBV5-1	once	TRBD1	TRBJ1-4	TGCGCCAGCAGCCTGACAGGGGCCCTCAATGAAAAACTGTTTTTT	CASSLTGALNEKLFF
TRBV27	-	-	TRBJ1-1	TGTGCCAGCAGTTTTGGACACAACCAGAACACTGAAGCTTTCTTT	CASSFGHNQNTEAFF
TRBV9	-	-	TRBJ2-2	TGTGCCAGCAGCGTAGGTGACGGCGCCGGGGAGCTGTTTTTT	CASSVGDGAGELFF
TRBV30	-	TRBD1	TRBJ1-4	TGTGCCTGGAGTGTATGGCGGGGACAGGGGAATGAAAAACTGTTTTTT	CAWSVWRGQGNEKLFF
TRBV5-6	-	-	TRBJ2-7	TGTGCCAGCAGCCTAAGAACTAGGTCTTATGGCGAGCAGTACTTC	CASSLRTRSYGEQYF
TRBV4-3	-	-	TRBJ1-5	TGCGCCAGCAGCCAAGATAGACTTTCATCCGGCAATCAGCCCCAGCATTTT	CASSQDRLSSGNQPQHF
TRBV6-5	-	-	TRBJ2-1	TGTGCCAGCAAACCTCCCGGGACACATGAGCAGTTCTTC	CASKPPGTHEQFF